What follows are 10 T cell receptor beta chains derived from one specimen sequenced in a study of identical twins. TCRdb fed the 5' RACE reads into MiXCR, producing one record per CDR3 protein. The table lists 700,000 to 950,000 distinct CDR3 sequences, roughly an eighth of them singletons, with around 1.6% in the top ten. The data also belong to a second study, concerning yellow fever vaccine responses in identical twins.

Sequencing was performed on PBMCs. The source of these receptors is a woman between 18 and 30 years old in good health.

V is TRBV28 and J is TRBJ2-2; 7 bases map to TRBD2. CDR1 and CDR2 from the germline V gene are MDHEN and SYDVKM. The trim removed 3 bases at V and 4 bases at J, leaving 14 bases unmatched. The CDR3 has 18 residues. CDR3 protein: CASSFSSSLADFTGELFF. CDR3 bases: TGTGCCAGCAGTTTCTCTTCGTCGCTAGCGGACTTCACCGGGGAGCTGTTTTTT. The full variable domain, completed using reference TRBV28 and TRBJ2-2, is DVKVTQSSRYLVKRTGEKVFLECVQDMDHENMFWYRQDPGLGLRLIYFSYDVKMKEKGDIPEGYSVSREKKERFSLILESASTNQTSMYLCASSFSSSLADFTGELFFGEGSRLTVL.

The chain recombines TRBV29-1 with TRBJ2-4; 7 nucleotides match TRBD2. The CDR3 contains 12 residues. CDR1 is SQVTM and CDR2 is ANQGSEA in the germline V gene. Trimming took 3 bases from V and 9 from J; bases not matched to a gene: 5. CDR3 in amino acids: CSVEGGNSIQYF. The CDR3, as DNA: TGCAGCGTTGAGGGGGGGAATAGCATTCAGTACTTC. The full variable domain, with the rest looked up from reference TRBV29-1 and TRBJ2-4, is SAVISQKPSRDICQRGTSLTIQCQVDSQVTMMFWYRQQPGQSLTLIATANQGSEATYESGFVIDKFPISRPNLTFSTLTVSNMSPEDSSIYLCSVEGGNSIQYFGAGTRLSVL.

This chain joins TRBV9 and TRBJ2-3, with a possible D match to TRBD2 (6 bases). The V and J ends lost 4 bases and 6 bases respectively, with 18 bases between them. CDR3 size: 15 residues. The germline V gene encodes CDR1 SGDLS and CDR2 YYNGEE. The CDR3 DNA reads as TGTGCCAGCAGCCCCGACGGGGGAGCCTTGGATACGCAGTATTTT. Translated: CASSPDGGALDTQYF.

There are a few counts of this clonotype. V usage is TRBV7-9 and J usage is TRBJ2-2, with a possible D match to TRBD2 (6 bases). The length of the CDR3 is 14 residues. Trimming cost V 7 bases and J 6 bases, with 15 bases left between them. CDR1 SEHNR and CDR2 FQNEAQ come from the germline V gene (reference sequence). The CDR3 coding sequence is TGTGCCAGCACGCGGGATGGAGTTGCCGGGGAGCTGTTTTTT. As protein: CASTRDGVAGELFF.

The chain carries TRBV12-3 or TRBV12-4 and TRBJ2-3, with TRBD2 identical over 11 bases. This CDR3 has 15 residues. Unmatched junction bases numbered 6, after V lost 6 bases and J lost 4 bases. CDR3 residues: CASRFSGRGADTQYF. The CDR3 coding sequence is TGTGCCAGCAGATTTAGCGGGAGGGGGGCAGATACGCAGTATTTT.

There are a few counts of this clonotype. V and J are TRBV6-1 and TRBJ2-3, with D tentatively TRBD1 (6 bases). CDR1 and CDR2 (germline): MNHNS, SASEGT. CDR3 length: 16 amino acids. V lost 6 bases and J lost 2, with 18 bases in between. The CDR3 loop reads CASSRNRATATDTQYF. As DNA, the CDR3 is TGTGCCAGCAGCCGAAACAGGGCCACCGCCACAGATACGCAGTATTTT.

This rearrangement joins TRBV27 to TRBJ2-3; 11 bases line up with TRBD2. J gave up 0 bases and V 4 bases, and 15 bases lay outside the gene matches. Germline-derived CDR1 and CDR2 are MNHEY and SMNVEV (reference sequence). The CDR3 has 20 amino acids. For the CDR3, the DNA is TGTGCCAGCAGTTCCCGTCGGCTCCAACTAGCGGGGGACAGCACAGATACGCAGTATTTT. This translates into CASSSRRLQLAGDSTDTQYF.

This clonotype was seen only a few times. This rearrangement joins TRBV6-1 to TRBJ1-6; a weak D match, TRBD1 (6 bases). This CDR3 has 13 amino acids. CDR1 and CDR2 from the germline V gene are MNHNS and SASEGT. V was clipped by 2 bases and J by 7 bases, with 6 bases between them. The CDR3 reads CASSETGNSPLHF. CDR3 DNA: TGTGCCAGCAGTGAAACAGGGAATTCACCCCTCCACTTT.

The chain links TRBV13 to TRBJ2-7; TRBD1 aligns across 12 bases. In germline, CDR1 is PRHDT, CDR2 FYEKMQ (reference sequence). This CDR3 contains 16 residues. Trimming at V came to 0 bases and at J to 6 bases, leaving 6 bases not matched to a gene. This chain's CDR3 is CASSLGTGTGGGEQYF. The CDR3 nucleotides are TGTGCCAGCAGCTTAGGGACCGGGACAGGGGGCGGCGAGCAGTACTTC.

The J gene is TRBJ2-2, the V gene TRBV6-2 or TRBV6-3; D is perhaps TRBD2 (6 bases). The CDR3 is made up of 20 amino acids. The germline V and J ends were trimmed by 2 bases and 1 base, with 23 bases remaining between them. Germline V CDR1 and CDR2: MNHEY, SVGEGT. The CDR3 region has the DNA TGTGCCAGCAGTTACCCCCGGGGGAAAAAGGCTCTACGGAACACCGGGGAGCTGTTTTTT. Protein: CASSYPRGKKALRNTGELFF.